The T cell receptor (beta chain) described here comes from a study of cytomegalovirus exposure and HLA in healthy donors. Study findings and constraints: The study put some 160 TCR beta chains on its list as cytomegalovirus-associated. Information on immune exposure was restricted to one variable (CMV serostatus). Most sequenced TCRs were rare (though some public TCRs occurred in many donors). TCR association rates varied by HLA locus in a later analysis, with DRB1 highest and HLA-C lowest.

Use of 60 Vbeta and 13 Jbeta primers characterized the PCR. TCRdb's table, derived via immunoSEQ multiplex PCR, lists solely in-frame clones and lacks some. The sample holds about 140,000 clones, about three quarters seen once. V lost 2 bases and J lost 6; bases outside the gene matches: 21. Germline values: CDR1 SGHDT, CDR2 YYEEEE. This CDR3 has 19 amino acids. A note on this clone: Its antigen is as yet unknown.

The V call is TRBV5-6, the J call TRBJ1-2, with 8 bases fitting TRBD1. This sequence originates from a young man in good health and CMV-seronegative. The material sequenced was PBMCs. DNA of the CDR3: TGTGCCAGCAGCTTTGCCTCGGACAGGGTATTCGCCGCACCTAATGGCTACACCTTC. It specifies CASSFASDRVFAAPNGYTF.